One sample yielded the 30 T cell receptor beta chains listed below, sequenced in a study of cytomegalovirus exposure and HLA in healthy donors. In the PCR, 60 Vbeta and 13 Jbeta primers were used. Measured with immunoSEQ multiplex PCR; TCRdb has only the in-frame clones, and not every one. The table shows about 100,000 clones, with around 82% occurring only once. The sample taken for sequencing was PBMCs. The receptors shown here come from a woman in her forties or fifties in good health and CMV-seropositive.

The CDR3 region has the DNA TGTGCCAGCAGACTAGCGGGAGCTCGAGAGCAGTACTTC. Translation gives CASRLAGAREQYF. The V gene is TRBV6-5, the J gene TRBJ2-7; 11 bases fit TRBD2. This CDR3 has 13 amino acids. V trimming: 6 bases; J trimming: 7 bases; junction bases outside the gene matches: 5. Germline CDR1 and CDR2: MNHEY and SVGAGI.

This chain connects TRBV7-9 to TRBJ1-1, with 7 bases that match TRBD1. CDR3 length: 16 residues. The germline V gene has CDR1 SEHNR and CDR2 FQNEAQ (reference sequence). V lost 3 bases to trimming and J lost 5 bases; unmatched junction nucleotides: 12. CDR3 residues: CASSFPRTGLDTEAFF. In DNA, the CDR3 is TGTGCCAGCAGCTTTCCCCGGACAGGTTTGGATACTGAAGCTTTCTTT.

The J gene is TRBJ2-2, the V gene TRBV27; D is perhaps TRBD1 (6 bases). Germline CDR1 MNHEY, CDR2 SMNVEV (reference sequence). V gave up 5 bases and J gave up 0 bases, with 13 bases separating them. This CDR3 spans 16 amino acids. CDR3 sequence reads: CASSPRQVSNTGELFF. The CDR3 nucleotides are TGTGCCAGCAGTCCCCGACAGGTTTCGAACACCGGGGAGCTGTTTTTT.

J is TRBJ2-3 and V is TRBV14, with 8 bases matching TRBD2. Trimming took 1 base from V and 9 from J; bases not matched to a gene: 6. Germline CDR1 SGHDN, CDR2 FVKESK. This CDR3 region has 14 residues. The CDR3 DNA reads TGTGCCAGCAGCCAAGTCGGGAGGGCTGGGACGCAGTATTTT. Translated, it gives CASSQVGRAGTQYF.

V usage is TRBV4-2 and J usage is TRBJ2-7; 7 bases are shared with TRBD1. Germline V gives CDR1 LGHNA, CDR2 YNFKEQ. Trimming at V came to 3 bases and at J to 5 bases, leaving 4 bases not matched to a gene. The CDR3 extends over 13 amino acids. The CDR3 loop is CASSQPGQDEQYF. CDR3 coding DNA: TGTGCCAGCAGCCAGCCCGGACAGGACGAGCAGTACTTC.

The rearrangement joins TRBV11-2 to TRBJ1-1; D is perhaps TRBD1 (5 bases). V was pared by 1 base and J by 0 bases, with 15 bases between. The CDR3 has 17 residues. Germline CDR1 is SGHAT and CDR2 is FQNNGV. CDR3 bases: TGTGCCAGCAGCTTAGTAGGGGTGGACGTCCTGAACACTGAAGCTTTCTTT. This gives the protein CASSLVGVDVLNTEAFF.

V usage is TRBV5-1 and J usage is TRBJ1-4; D might be TRBD1 (6 bases). V was clipped by 0 bases and J by 5 bases, with 23 bases between them. Per germline, CDR1 SGHRS and CDR2 YFSETQ. CDR3 size: 19 residues. CDR3 nucleotides: TGCGCCAGCAGCTTGGCCCCTAACAGGGTTTTAGAGGAGAATGAAAAACTGTTTTTT. Translated, it gives CASSLAPNRVLEENEKLFF.

J is TRBJ1-2 and V is TRBV11-2; 8 bases map to TRBD1. The CDR3 totals 16 residues. V lost 5 bases to trimming and J lost 2 bases; unmatched junction nucleotides: 10. CDR1 and CDR2 (germline): SGHAT, FQNNGV. In nucleotides, the CDR3 is TGTGCCAGCAGCCCAACCTGGACAGGGAGGAACTATGGCTACACCTTC. Encoded protein: CASSPTWTGRNYGYTF.

The chain is built from TRBV29-1 and TRBJ2-1; D is perhaps TRBD1 (5 bases). Germline CDR1 reads SQVTM; CDR2 reads ANQGSEA. CDR3 size: 12 residues. Trimming took 5 bases from V and 6 from J, leaving 11 bases between them. The CDR3, as DNA: TGCAGCGTTCTTGACAGCACCAATGAGCAGTTCTTC. It encodes CSVLDSTNEQFF.

Remarks on this clone: The identical CDR3 is also encoded by other nucleotide sequences in the sample. As DNA, the CDR3 is TGTGCCAGCTCACGCATTAGCTCTGGGGCCAACGTCCTGACTTTC. The encoded protein is CASSRISSGANVLTF. The rearrangement uses TRBV18 and TRBJ2-6; no firm D call. Germline loops: CDR1 KGHSH, CDR2 LQKENI. The CDR3 contains 15 residues. The V end lost 4 bases, the J end lost 0 bases, and 7 bases lay between the germline ends.

The table lists this clone with a count of one. The chain uses TRBV2 and TRBJ2-7, with 10 bases that match TRBD2. Per germline, CDR1 SNHLY and CDR2 FYNNEI. This CDR3 comprises 16 residues. With 6 bases clipped from V and 2 bases from J, the junction kept 10 bases outside the gene matches. The CDR3 loop reads CASSRDLSGGTYEQYF. CDR3 DNA sequence: TGTGCCAGCAGCCGAGATCTTAGCGGGGGGACCTACGAGCAGTACTTC.

This clone showed up just a few times. This chain joins TRBV9 and TRBJ2-7; D remains unclear. From germline, CDR1 is SGDLS and CDR2 YYNGEE. The length of the CDR3 is 15 residues. V was cut by 4 bases and J by 4 bases, with 18 bases left in between. The CDR3 sequence: CASSPRGSVTYEQYF. CDR3 in DNA: TGTGCCAGCAGCCCACGAGGAAGCGTTACTTACGAGCAGTACTTC. Full variable domain (missing parts from reference TRBV9 and TRBJ2-7): DSGVTQTPKHLITATGQRVTLRCSPRSGDLSVYWYQQSLDQGLQFLIQYYNGEERAKGNILERFSAQQFPDLHSELNLSSLELGDSALYFCASSPRGSVTYEQYFGPGTRLTVT.

This clone has only a few counts. The chain has TRBV5-5 and TRBJ1-5; TRBD1 might be the D (5 bases). Germline CDR1 is SGHKS and CDR2 is YYEKEE (reference sequence). The CDR3 loop spans 14 amino acids. Trimming cost V 4 bases and J 7 bases, with 15 bases left between them. CDR3 sequence reads: CASSELGGRQPQHF. CDR3 nucleotide sequence: TGTGCCAGCAGCGAGTTGGGGGGAAGACAGCCCCAGCATTTT.

The chain recombines TRBV7-8 with TRBJ1-1; D not resolved. CDR1 SGHVS and CDR2 FQNEAQ come from the germline V gene. V was trimmed by 3 bases and J by 0 bases, leaving 11 bases between them. The CDR3 spans 15 residues. Here the CDR3 DNA reads TGTGCCAGCAGCTTCGGACGGAGGATGAACACTGAAGCTTTCTTT. Translating gives CASSFGRRMNTEAFF.

This clone was seen a single time. This sequence joins TRBV7-2 and TRBJ1-2, with 9 bases identical to TRBD1. The junction had 6 bases not matched to a gene; V was cut back by 5 bases and J by 8 bases. Germline V CDR1 and CDR2: SGHTA, FQGNSA. The CDR3 contains 13 residues. The CDR3 DNA is TGTGCCAGCAGCCTTGGGACAGGGAACGGCTACACCTTC. Encoded protein: CASSLGTGNGYTF.

This sequence joins TRBV5-1 and TRBJ1-1; TRBD1 aligns across 10 bases. The length of the CDR3 is 15 residues. In germline, CDR1 is SGHRS, CDR2 YFSETQ. J was trimmed by 4 bases and V by 3 bases; bases with no gene match: 6. The CDR3 DNA sequence: TGCGCCAGCAGCTCGACAGGGGGCGCAGGCACTGAAGCTTTCTTT. Protein product: CASSSTGGAGTEAFF.

The chain recombines TRBV27 with TRBJ1-1; D possibly corresponds to TRBD1 (5 bases). Per the germline V gene, CDR1 is MNHEY and CDR2 is SMNVEV (reference sequence). The CDR3 is 11 residues long. Trimming took 11 bases from V and 4 from J, leaving 11 bases between them. The CDR3 DNA is TGTGCCTCGGCGGGGACCACTGAAGCTTTCTTT. Translated: CASAGTTEAFF.

This clone has just one count. This chain connects TRBV6-5 to TRBJ1-3, with D unresolved. The CDR3 length is 15 residues. V lost 7 bases to trimming and J lost 2 bases, with 15 bases between them. The germline CDR1 and CDR2 sequences are MNHEY and SVGAGI. The CDR3 reads CASTRNPSAGNTIYF. CDR3 in DNA: TGTGCCAGCACGCGGAATCCTTCCGCTGGAAACACCATATATTTT.

The chain couples TRBV10-3 to TRBJ2-3; weak D call: TRBD1 (5 bases). The CDR3 consists of 15 residues. V lost 3 bases and J lost 4, with 14 bases in between. Germline V gene sequence: CDR1 ENHRY, CDR2 SYGVKD. The CDR3 sequence is CAISEFSGRADTQYF. The CDR3 DNA sequence: TGTGCCATCAGTGAATTTTCTGGCAGGGCAGATACGCAGTATTTT.

The chain links TRBV7-2 to TRBJ2-5, with 8 bases identical to TRBD2. The V gene end was trimmed by 4 bases and the J gene end by 6 bases; junction bases not matched to a gene: 7. This CDR3 is 14 amino acids long. Germline V gives CDR1 SGHTA, CDR2 FQGNSA. CDR3 sequence reads: CASSSRGGTQTQYF. In DNA, the CDR3 is TGTGCCAGCAGCTCACGGGGGGGCACGCAGACCCAGTACTTC.

This clone was seen a few times. The chain combines TRBV6-6 with TRBJ1-5, with 7 bases lining up with TRBD1. Per the germline V gene, CDR1 is MNHNY and CDR2 is SVGAGI (reference sequence). The CDR3 loop spans 14 amino acids. The V gene end was trimmed by 0 bases and the J gene end by 7 bases; junction bases not matched to a gene: 3. The CDR3 region is CASSYSRQGQPQHF. The CDR3, as DNA: TGTGCCAGCAGTTACTCGAGACAGGGACAGCCCCAGCATTTT.

The J gene is TRBJ2-1, the V gene TRBV6-1; 7 positions match TRBD1. Trimming removed 8 bases from V and 5 bases from J; junction bases left unmatched: 6. Looked up from germline, CDR1 is MNHNS and CDR2 is SASEGT. The CDR3 totals 13 residues. The CDR3 here is CASLGTVNNEQFF. DNA for the CDR3: TGTGCCAGCTTAGGGACAGTTAACAATGAGCAGTTCTTC.

This chain connects TRBV19 to TRBJ2-6; 9 bases line up with TRBD1. This CDR3 is 16 amino acids long. V shed 6 bases, J shed 3 bases, and the junction held 6 bases outside the gene matches. Germline V gene data show CDR1 as LNHDA and CDR2 as SQIVND (reference sequence). CDR3 DNA sequence: TGTGCCAGTAGCTCGACAGGGGGTAGTGGGGCCAACGTCCTGACTTTC. Its translation: CASSSTGGSGANVLTF.

V and J are TRBV5-1 and TRBJ2-1; D perhaps matches TRBD2 (5 bases). With 4 bases removed from V and 8 bases from J, the gap between germline ends came to 13 bases. Germline V gene lookup returns CDR1 SGHRS and CDR2 YFSETQ. The CDR3 contains 13 residues. The CDR3 is CASSQTSNHEQFF. Written as DNA, the CDR3 is TGCGCCAGCAGCCAAACTAGTAACCATGAGCAGTTCTTC.

This clone came up a few times. J is TRBJ1-3 and V is TRBV5-1, with no clear D. The germline V gene has CDR1 SGHRS and CDR2 YFSETQ. The CDR3 consists of 21 residues. Trimming took off 0 bases at V and 0 bases at J, with 25 bases between the two ends. The CDR3 spells CASSLGPGMIRAGSSGNTIYF. The CDR3 bases are TGCGCCAGCAGCTTGGGTCCCGGAATGATTCGAGCGGGAAGCTCTGGAAACACCATATATTTT.

V is TRBV19 and J is TRBJ1-1; D call uncertain. The CDR3 has 13 amino acids. Trimming pared 0 bases from V and 3 bases from J, leaving 5 bases between. The germline V gene encodes CDR1 LNHDA and CDR2 SQIVND (reference sequence). CDR3 bases: TGTGCCAGTAGTATAGATCGGGACACTGAAGCTTTCTTT. This encodes CASSIDRDTEAFF.

The CDR3 DNA follows: TGTGCCAGCGGGACTAGCGGCACAGATACGCAGTATTTT. Translated: CASGTSGTDTQYF. The chain combines TRBV7-9 with TRBJ2-3; 10 bases are shared with TRBD2. Germline CDR1 and CDR2: SEHNR and FQNEAQ (reference sequence). This CDR3 is 13 amino acids long. Unmatched junction bases numbered 0, after V lost 8 bases and J lost 1 base.

The chain links TRBV7-8 to TRBJ2-1; TRBD2 is a possible D gene (6 bases). CDR1 and CDR2 (germline): SGHVS, FQNEAQ. Trimming cost V 5 bases and J 7 bases, with 9 bases left between them. This CDR3 comprises 12 residues. CDR3: CASSISGNEQFF. In nucleotides, the CDR3 is TGTGCCAGCAGCATTAGCGGAAATGAGCAGTTCTTC.

The V call is TRBV6-1, the J call TRBJ1-2; maybe TRBD1 (6 bases). Germline CDR1 is MNHNS and CDR2 is SASEGT. This CDR3 is 14 amino acids long. Trimming removed 5 bases at V and 3 bases at J, with 13 bases between. The CDR3 nucleotides read TGTGCCAGCAGTCTCGGACAGACCCACTATGGCTACACCTTC. Its translation is CASSLGQTHYGYTF.

The chain combines TRBV30 with TRBJ2-2; no clear D. CDR1 is GTSNPN and CDR2 is SVGIG in the germline V gene (reference sequence). The CDR3 totals 12 residues. Trimming removed 0 bases from V and 5 bases from J, with 4 bases in between. CDR3 nucleotides: TGTGCCTGGAGTGTATCTACCGGGGAGCTGTTTTTT. It codes for CAWSVSTGELFF.